The 19 T cell receptor beta chains reported below all come from one sample, sequenced in a study of CD8+ T cells in alopecia areata. Extracted RNA was reverse transcribed into cDNA, the sequencing template. Clones were sequenced by immunoSEQ multiplex PCR, and TCRdb holds only the in-frame ones, with some missing. The table records 150,000 to 200,000 clones, 67% of them present only once. Material: CD8+ T cells sorted from blood, obtained at week 0. The receptors originated from a human donor with alopecia areata.

The rearrangement joins TRBV7-8 to TRBJ2-3; D gene ambiguous. The CDR3 is 15 amino acids. V gave up 0 bases and J gave up 2 bases, with 9 bases separating them. CDR1 is SGHVS, CDR2 FQNEAQ, per germline. CDR3 amino acids: CASSLASAHTDTQYF. The CDR3 DNA reads TGTGCCAGCAGCTTAGCGTCGGCACACACAGATACGCAGTATTTT.

This clone has a handful of counts. The chain is built from TRBV27 and TRBJ1-2; D uncertain. Trimming stripped 5 bases from V and 2 bases from J, with 9 bases between. Germline V CDR1 and CDR2: MNHEY, SMNVEV (reference sequence). This CDR3 is built from 13 residues. The CDR3 loop reads CASSLDVNYGYTF. In nucleotides, the CDR3 is TGTGCCAGCAGTCTCGATGTGAACTATGGCTACACCTTC.

The chain couples TRBV16 to TRBJ1-5; weak D call: TRBD1 (5 bases). Germline V gene data show CDR1 as KGHSY and CDR2 as FQNENV. There are 15 residues in the CDR3. V dropped 0 bases and J dropped 2 bases, with 8 bases sitting between them. Here the CDR3 reads CASSQSRGGNQPQHF. DNA for the CDR3: TGTGCCAGCAGCCAATCGAGGGGAGGCAATCAGCCCCAGCATTTT.

Comments on this clone: This CDR3 is also generated by other DNA sequences in the sample. V and J are TRBV5-6 and TRBJ1-2; no reliable D call. CDR1 SGHDT and CDR2 YYEEEE come from the germline V gene. This CDR3 is built from 12 residues. V shed 3 bases and J shed 2 bases, with 5 bases lying between them. CDR3: CASSSLNYGYTF. In DNA, the CDR3 is TGTGCCAGCAGCTCACTCAACTATGGCTACACCTTC.

This clone was found once. The chain joins TRBV15 to TRBJ2-1; 7 bases fit TRBD1. The CDR3 consists of 16 residues. Germline loops: CDR1 LNHNV, CDR2 YYDKDF (reference sequence). The V gene end was trimmed by 1 base and the J gene end by 1 base; junction bases not matched to a gene: 4. The CDR3 loop reads CATSRGKQGSYNEQFF. The CDR3, as DNA: TGTGCCACCAGCAGAGGTAAACAGGGGTCCTACAATGAGCAGTTCTTC.

The rearrangement uses TRBV29-1 and TRBJ2-7, with 7 bases identical to TRBD1. Germline CDR1 and CDR2: SQVTM and ANQGSEA. With V trimmed by 1 base and J by 5 bases, 5 bases remained unmatched. The CDR3 length is 13 residues. The CDR3 DNA sequence: TGCAGCGTTGAAGTGGACAGGCCCCACGAGCAGTACTTC. Protein: CSVEVDRPHEQYF.

The chain uses TRBV19 and TRBJ2-1; no reliable D call. Germline CDR1 is LNHDA and CDR2 is SQIVND (reference sequence). Deletions cut 1 base from V and 0 bases from J, with 10 bases between. This CDR3 has 16 residues. Here the CDR3 DNA reads TGTGCCAGTAGTATAGTCGCCCTTGCCTCCTACAATGAGCAGTTCTTC. It translates to CASSIVALASYNEQFF.

There are a few counts of this clone. This chain uses TRBV30 with TRBJ2-2; TRBD2 aligns across 7 bases. The CDR3 contains 13 residues. The ends lost 5 bases at V and 6 bases at J; junction bases unmatched: 6. Germline CDR1 is GTSNPN and CDR2 is SVGIG (reference sequence). Written as DNA, the CDR3 is TGTGCCTGGGACCGCGGGGGTTCCGGGGAGCTGTTTTTT. It encodes CAWDRGGSGELFF.

Points on this clone: The sample holds other DNA sequences that translate to the same CDR3. The chain links TRBV30 to TRBJ1-5; D is possibly TRBD1 (5 bases). Germline-derived CDR1 and CDR2 are GTSNPN and SVGIG (reference sequence). The germline V and J ends were trimmed by 3 bases and 2 bases, with 11 bases remaining between them. This CDR3 has 14 amino acids. The CDR3 DNA reads TGTGCCTGGAGCGCCGGGACTGGCAATCAGCCCCAGCATTTT. Protein product: CAWSAGTGNQPQHF.

This chain uses TRBV15 with TRBJ2-5, with D tentatively TRBD1 (5 bases). With 0 bases removed from V and 5 bases from J, the gap between germline ends came to 13 bases. Germline CDR1 is LNHNV and CDR2 is YYDKDF (reference sequence). This CDR3 has 15 amino acids. CDR3 in amino acids: CATSRDKGLGETQYF. In nucleotides, the CDR3 is TGTGCCACCAGCAGAGATAAGGGGCTAGGGGAGACCCAGTACTTC.

This clone has only a few counts. In DNA, the CDR3 is TGTGCCAGCAGTTTATCTACCCTTGCCTACGAGCAGTACTTC. Translation gives CASSLSTLAYEQYF. V usage is TRBV27 and J usage is TRBJ2-7; D is uncertain. Trimming removed 0 bases from V and 2 bases from J, with 8 bases in between. Germline V lookup: CDR1 MNHEY, CDR2 SMNVEV (reference sequence). CDR3 length equals 14 residues.

The sample holds a few counts of this clone. The chain carries TRBV29-1 and TRBJ1-2; D is ambiguous. The V end lost 2 bases, the J end lost 5 bases, and 6 bases lay between the germline ends. The CDR3 is 11 amino acids. In germline, CDR1 is SQVTM, CDR2 ANQGSEA. The CDR3 sequence: CSVERPYGYTF. As DNA, the CDR3 is TGCAGCGTTGAAAGGCCATATGGCTACACCTTC.

The rearrangement joins TRBV6-5 to TRBJ2-3, with 7 bases fitting TRBD1. The CDR3 has 13 amino acids. From germline, CDR1 is MNHEY and CDR2 SVGAGI. V was clipped by 10 bases and J by 4 bases; unmatched bases: 8. The chain's CDR3 is CATTSTGPDTQYF. The DNA of the CDR3 is TGTGCCACCACATCGACAGGGCCAGATACGCAGTATTTT.

V and J are TRBV4-1 and TRBJ2-2; 8 bases agree with TRBD1. This CDR3 has 14 residues. Germline V lookup: CDR1 MGHRA, CDR2 YSYEKL. Losses at the gene ends were 3 bases for V and 3 bases for J; bases not matched to a gene: 0. The CDR3 DNA sequence: TGCGCCAGCAGCCAGACAGGGGACACCGGGGAGCTGTTTTTT. It translates to CASSQTGDTGELFF.

CDR3 coding DNA: TGTGCCAGCAGCAAAGGCAGCAGGAACTATGGCTACACCTTC. Encoded protein: CASSKGSRNYGYTF. The V gene is TRBV21-1, the J gene TRBJ1-2; the D call of TRBD1 is as the table states it, not checked on the DNA. TRBV21-1 has pseudogene status. The CDR3 sequence is 14 residues long.

The chain carries TRBV15 and TRBJ2-1, with TRBD1 as a possible D gene (6 bases). Germline assignment: CDR1 LNHNV and CDR2 YYDKDF (reference sequence). The CDR3 extends over 15 amino acids. The V end lost 0 bases, the J end lost 4 bases, and 10 bases lay between the germline ends. CDR3 sequence reads: CATSRDKGQYNEQFF. The DNA of the CDR3 is TGTGCCACCAGCAGAGATAAGGGACAATACAATGAGCAGTTCTTC.

The J gene is TRBJ1-1, the V gene TRBV6-5, with unresolved D. CDR1 MNHEY and CDR2 SVGAGI come from the germline V gene. Trimming shortened V by 5 bases and J by 2 bases, and 6 bases separated the two germline ends. This CDR3 spans 12 amino acids. The DNA of the CDR3 is TGTGCCAGCAGTACGGGCAACACTGAAGCTTTCTTT. Encoded protein: CASSTGNTEAFF.

This clone has a handful of counts. The rearrangement joins TRBV2 to TRBJ1-5; perhaps TRBD1 as D (5 bases). Germline assignment: CDR1 SNHLY and CDR2 FYNNEI. The V end lost 6 bases, the J end lost 5 bases, and 8 bases lay between the germline ends. There are 12 residues in the CDR3. CDR3 DNA sequence: TGTGCCAGCAGCAAAGGGGATCAGCCCCAGCATTTT. Protein sequence: CASSKGDQPQHF.

The genes are TRBV5-1 and TRBJ2-7; D may be TRBD1 or TRBD2 (5 bases each). Germline-derived CDR1 and CDR2 are SGHRS and YFSETQ. With 4 bases removed from V and 7 bases from J, the gap between germline ends came to 9 bases. This CDR3 has 11 residues. CDR3 protein: CASSGTGEQYF. Here the CDR3 DNA reads TGCGCCAGCAGCGGGACGGGGGAGCAGTACTTC.